One TCR beta chain is described in this entry. Under the authors' procedure: Reference gene primer amplification gave nucleated cell count estimates. TCRdb's copy holds only in-frame clones and misses some; the assay was immunoSEQ multiplex PCR. The V and J calls and the clone size are those of that table, but D and trimming were determined from the DNA. The data show approximately 77,000 clones, with about 90% seen just once and approximately 4.4% held by the top ten. The entry originates in a study of blood T cell repertoires in COVID-19. At the level of the study: Collection of acute and convalescent COVID-19 samples took place in the United States, Italy and Spain. T cells, B-cell-depleted T cells, or PBMCs provided the cDNA or gDNA that served as material.

The CDR3 has 15 residues. Trimming took 1 base from V and 7 from J; bases not matched to a gene: 5. Germline-derived CDR1 and CDR2 are SEHNR and FQNEAQ (reference sequence). This TCR was recovered from a man aged 50-59 years with active COVID-19. Material for sequencing was peripheral blood. V and J are TRBV7-9 and TRBJ2-1, with 9 bases aligning to TRBD2. The CDR3 sequence is CASSLGSGRRNEQFF. The CDR3 bases are TGTGCCAGCAGCTTAGGTAGCGGGAGAAGGAATGAGCAGTTCTTC.